Listed below are T cell receptor beta chains from one sample, sequenced in a study of T cell repertoires in cytomegalovirus infection. TCRdb independently ran MiXCR on the reads; one entry per CDR3 protein. Of about 130,000 distinct CDR3 sequences in the sample, roughly 9% were seen once. Sequenced input: PBMCs. The origin of the receptors is a human donor in good health (CMV status not recorded). Some clones in this sample may be carry-over from other donors' samples. CDR3s include the opening cysteine and the closing phenylalanine or tryptophan. Size tells how often a clone was seen (once, few, many) or the class of an expanded clone, and some rows leave it out.

TRBJ2-6	many	TRBV29-1	CSVPKGGAGANVLTF
TRBJ2-3	.	TRBV20-1	CSARDPLAGGGITQYF
TRBJ1-4	many	TRBV2	CASSDRTGVREKLFF
TRBJ2-2	many	TRBV24-1	CATSDFSSGGSGELFF
TRBJ1-1	many	TRBV14	CASSQVDRGGTEAFF
TRBJ2-1	many	TRBV7-2	CASTADRGTYNEQFF
TRBJ2-7	many	TRBV6-1	CASSVYTGESYEQYF
TRBJ2-3	.	TRBV29-1	CSAPLLKADTQYF
TRBJ2-2	many	TRBV4-1	CASSKLAMFANTGELFF
TRBJ2-5	many	TRBV10-3	CAIGPGTQETQYF
TRBJ1-4	many	TRBV6-1	CASNPGSSVEKLFF